This TCR beta chain was retrieved from a study of spatial heterogeneity in lung cancer. In this sample, this clonotype turned up many times. Its antigen is not identified. TCRdb recomputed calls from the 5' RACE reads with MiXCR, one row per CDR3 protein. The table has several thousand distinct CDR3 sequences, 4.5% to 5.5% seen once. Documented time point: sample taken at primary tumor resection. This CDR3 is built from 13 residues. V lost 3 bases to trimming and J lost 4 bases, with 9 bases between them. Study outcomes and limitations: For expanded intratumoral alpha and beta TCRs, counts tracked tumor mutation counts.

This clonotype was sampled from a male donor with early-stage non-small cell lung cancer. The sample here was lung tumor tissue, taken at surgery. V usage is TRBV12-3 or TRBV12-4 and J usage is TRBJ2-5, with D tentatively TRBD2 (6 bases). The CDR3 region has the DNA TGTGCCAGCAGTTTTGGAGGGAGAGAGACCCAGTACTTC. Amino acid sequence: CASSFGGRETQYF.